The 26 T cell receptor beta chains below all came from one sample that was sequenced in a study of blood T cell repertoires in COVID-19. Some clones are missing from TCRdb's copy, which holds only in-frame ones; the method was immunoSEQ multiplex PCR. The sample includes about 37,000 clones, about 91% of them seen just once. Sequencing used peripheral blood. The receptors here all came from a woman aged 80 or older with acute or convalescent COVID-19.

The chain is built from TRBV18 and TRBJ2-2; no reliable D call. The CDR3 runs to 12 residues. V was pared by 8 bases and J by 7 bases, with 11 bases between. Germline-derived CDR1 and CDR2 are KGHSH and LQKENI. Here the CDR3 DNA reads TGTGCCAGCACACTTGAGGACGGGGAGCTGTTTTTT. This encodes CASTLEDGELFF.

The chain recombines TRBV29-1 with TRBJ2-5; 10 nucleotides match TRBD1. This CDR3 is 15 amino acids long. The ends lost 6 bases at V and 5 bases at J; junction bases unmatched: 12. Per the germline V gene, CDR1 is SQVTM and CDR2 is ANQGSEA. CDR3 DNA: TGCAGCGTGTCTACCGGGACAGGGGTTCGGGAGACCCAGTACTTC. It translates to CSVSTGTGVRETQYF. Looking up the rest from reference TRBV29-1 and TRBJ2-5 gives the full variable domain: SAVISQKPSRDICQRGTSLTIQCQVDSQVTMMFWYRQQPGQSLTLIATANQGSEATYESGFVIDKFPISRPNLTFSTLTVSNMSPEDSSIYLCSVSTGTGVRETQYFGPGTRLLVL.

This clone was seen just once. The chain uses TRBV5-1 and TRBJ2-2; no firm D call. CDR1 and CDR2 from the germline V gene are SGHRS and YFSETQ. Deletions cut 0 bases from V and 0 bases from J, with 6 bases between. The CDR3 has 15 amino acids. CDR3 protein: CASSLDRPNTGELFF. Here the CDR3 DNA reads TGCGCCAGCAGCTTGGACAGACCGAACACCGGGGAGCTGTTTTTT.

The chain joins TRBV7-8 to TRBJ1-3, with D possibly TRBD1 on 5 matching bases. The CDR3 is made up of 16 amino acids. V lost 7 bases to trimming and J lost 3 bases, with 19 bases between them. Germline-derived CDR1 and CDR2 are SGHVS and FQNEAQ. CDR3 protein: CASTPEAGDYGNTIYF. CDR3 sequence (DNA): TGTGCCAGCACCCCAGAGGCGGGGGATTATGGAAACACCATATATTTT.

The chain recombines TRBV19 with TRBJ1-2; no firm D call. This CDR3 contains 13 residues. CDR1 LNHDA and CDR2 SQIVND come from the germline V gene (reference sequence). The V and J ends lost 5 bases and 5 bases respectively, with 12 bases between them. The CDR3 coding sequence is TGTGCCAGTAGTCGGGAGCGCTGGTATGGCTACACCTTC. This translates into CASSRERWYGYTF.

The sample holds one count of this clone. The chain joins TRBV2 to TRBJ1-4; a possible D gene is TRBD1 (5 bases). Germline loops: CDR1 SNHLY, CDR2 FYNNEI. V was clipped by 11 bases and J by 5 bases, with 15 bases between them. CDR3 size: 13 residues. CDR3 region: CAGSRQQNEKLFF. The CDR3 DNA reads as TGTGCCGGAAGTAGACAGCAGAATGAAAAACTGTTTTTT.

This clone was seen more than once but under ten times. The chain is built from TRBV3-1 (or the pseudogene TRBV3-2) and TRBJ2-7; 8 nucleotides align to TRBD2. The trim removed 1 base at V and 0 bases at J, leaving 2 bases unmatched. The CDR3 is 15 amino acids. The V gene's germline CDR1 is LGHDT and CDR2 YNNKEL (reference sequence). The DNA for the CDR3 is TGTGCCAGCAGCCAAGTAGCGGGGAGCTCCTACGAGCAGTACTTC. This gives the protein CASSQVAGSSYEQYF.

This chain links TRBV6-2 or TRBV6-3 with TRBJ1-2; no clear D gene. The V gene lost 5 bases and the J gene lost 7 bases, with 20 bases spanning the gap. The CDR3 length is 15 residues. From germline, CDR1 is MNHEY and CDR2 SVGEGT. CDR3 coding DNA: TGTGCCAGCAGTAACTATCTGAAGAAACTCTCTGGCTACACCTTC. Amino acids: CASSNYLKKLSGYTF.

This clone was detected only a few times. The CDR3 is CATSRDQGRVRSYEQYF. CDR3 nucleotide sequence: TGTGCCACCAGCAGAGATCAGGGCAGGGTGAGGTCCTACGAGCAGTACTTC. The chain combines TRBV15 with TRBJ2-7; a weak D match, TRBD1 (5 bases). Germline V lookup: CDR1 LNHNV, CDR2 YYDKDF (reference sequence). With 0 bases removed from V and 1 base from J, the gap between germline ends came to 16 bases. The CDR3 spans 17 residues.

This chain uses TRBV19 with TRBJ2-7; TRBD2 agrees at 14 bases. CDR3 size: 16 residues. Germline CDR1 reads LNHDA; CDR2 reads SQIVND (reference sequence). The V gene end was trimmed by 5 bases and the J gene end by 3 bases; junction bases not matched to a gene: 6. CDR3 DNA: TGTGCCAGTAGTGGAGCCGGGACTAGCGGGGGCTACGAGCAGTACTTC. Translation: CASSGAGTSGGYEQYF.

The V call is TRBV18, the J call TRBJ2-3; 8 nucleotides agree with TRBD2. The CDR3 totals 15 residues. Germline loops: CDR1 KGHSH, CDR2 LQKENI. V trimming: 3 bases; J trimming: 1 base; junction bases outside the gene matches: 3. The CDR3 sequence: CASSPSGGRTDTQYF. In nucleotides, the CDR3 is TGTGCCAGCTCACCGAGCGGGGGCCGCACAGATACGCAGTATTTT.

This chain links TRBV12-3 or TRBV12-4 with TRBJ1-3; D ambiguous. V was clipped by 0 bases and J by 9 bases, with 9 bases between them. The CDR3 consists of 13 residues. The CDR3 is CASSLAPGSTIYF. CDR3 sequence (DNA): TGTGCCAGCAGTTTAGCGCCGGGGTCCACCATATATTTT.

The CDR3 DNA is TGTGCCAGCAGTTTAATTTCCCCACCGGCCTACGAGCAGTACTTC. Residues: CASSLISPPAYEQYF. The genes are TRBV28 and TRBJ2-7; D is undetermined. The germline V gene has CDR1 MDHEN and CDR2 SYDVKM. The V gene lost 2 bases and the J gene lost 2 bases, with 13 bases spanning the gap. The CDR3 consists of 15 residues.

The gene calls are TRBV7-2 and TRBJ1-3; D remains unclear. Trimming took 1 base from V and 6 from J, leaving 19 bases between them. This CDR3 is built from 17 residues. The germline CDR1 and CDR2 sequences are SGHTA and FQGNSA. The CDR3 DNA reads TGTGCCAGCAGCTTAGATCCGGTCAGAGAAGGAGTAAACACCATATATTTT. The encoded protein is CASSLDPVREGVNTIYF. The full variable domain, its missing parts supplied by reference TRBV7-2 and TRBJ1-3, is GAGVSQSPSNKVTEKGKDVELRCDPISGHTALYWYRQSLGQGLEFLIYFQGNSAPDKSGLPSDRFSAERTGGSVSTLTIQRTQQEDSAVYLCASSLDPVREGVNTIYFGEGSWLTVV.

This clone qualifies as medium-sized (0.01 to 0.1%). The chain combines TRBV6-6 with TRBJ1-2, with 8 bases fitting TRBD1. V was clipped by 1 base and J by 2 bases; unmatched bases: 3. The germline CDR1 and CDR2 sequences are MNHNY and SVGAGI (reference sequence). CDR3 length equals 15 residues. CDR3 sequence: CASSYWDRRNYGYTF. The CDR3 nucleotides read TGTGCCAGCAGTTACTGGGACAGGAGAAACTATGGCTACACCTTC.

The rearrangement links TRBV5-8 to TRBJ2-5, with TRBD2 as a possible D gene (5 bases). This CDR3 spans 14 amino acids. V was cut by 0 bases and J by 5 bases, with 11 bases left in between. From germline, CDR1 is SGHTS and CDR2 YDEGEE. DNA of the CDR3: TGTGCCAGCAGCTTGGGGGGAGCGCAGGAGACCCAGTACTTC. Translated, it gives CASSLGGAQETQYF.

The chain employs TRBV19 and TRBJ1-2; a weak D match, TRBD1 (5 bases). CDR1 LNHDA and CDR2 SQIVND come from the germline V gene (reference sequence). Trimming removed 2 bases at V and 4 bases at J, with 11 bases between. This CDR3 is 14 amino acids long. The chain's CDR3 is CASSIQGRFYGYTF. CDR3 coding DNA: TGTGCCAGTAGTATACAGGGTCGCTTCTATGGCTACACCTTC. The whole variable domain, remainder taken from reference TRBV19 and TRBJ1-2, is DGGITQSPKYLFRKEGQNVTLSCEQNLNHDAMYWYRQDPGQGLRLIYYSQIVNDFQKGDIAEGYSVSREKKESFPLTVTSAQKNPTAFYLCASSIQGRFYGYTFGSGTRLTVV.

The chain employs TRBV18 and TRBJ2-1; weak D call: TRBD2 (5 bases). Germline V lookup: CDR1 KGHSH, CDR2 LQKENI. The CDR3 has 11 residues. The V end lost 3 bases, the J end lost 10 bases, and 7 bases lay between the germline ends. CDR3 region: CASSPTGEQFF. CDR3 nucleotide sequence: TGTGCCAGCTCACCGACGGGGGAGCAGTTCTTC.

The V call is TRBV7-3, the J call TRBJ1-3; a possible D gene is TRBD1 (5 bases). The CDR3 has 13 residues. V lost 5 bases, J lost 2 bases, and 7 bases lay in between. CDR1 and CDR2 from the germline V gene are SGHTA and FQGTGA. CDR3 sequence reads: CASSQGAGNTIYF. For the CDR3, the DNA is TGTGCCAGCAGCCAAGGGGCTGGAAACACCATATATTTT. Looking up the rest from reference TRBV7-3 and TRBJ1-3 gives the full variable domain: GAGVSQTPSNKVTEKGKYVELRCDPISGHTALYWYRQSLGQGPEFLIYFQGTGAADDSGLPNDRFFAVRPEGSVSTLKIQRTERGDSAVYLCASSQGAGNTIYFGEGSWLTVV.

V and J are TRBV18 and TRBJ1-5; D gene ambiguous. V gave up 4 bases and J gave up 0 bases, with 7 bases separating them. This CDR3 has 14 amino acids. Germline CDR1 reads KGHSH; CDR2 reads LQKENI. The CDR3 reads CASSLSISNQPQHF. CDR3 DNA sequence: TGTGCCAGCTCACTTTCCATTAGCAATCAGCCCCAGCATTTT.

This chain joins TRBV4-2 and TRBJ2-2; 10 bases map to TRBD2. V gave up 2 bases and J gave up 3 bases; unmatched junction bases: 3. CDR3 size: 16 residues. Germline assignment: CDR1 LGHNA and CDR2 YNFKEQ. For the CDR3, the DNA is TGTGCCAGCAGCCAACGAGCGGGGGGGGACACCGGGGAGCTGTTTTTT. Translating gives CASSQRAGGDTGELFF.

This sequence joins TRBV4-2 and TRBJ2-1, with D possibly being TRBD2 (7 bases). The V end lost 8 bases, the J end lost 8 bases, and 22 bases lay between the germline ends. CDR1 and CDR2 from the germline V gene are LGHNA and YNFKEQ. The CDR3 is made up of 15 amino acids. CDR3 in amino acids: CASLRSVGGRDEQFF. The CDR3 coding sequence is TGTGCCAGCTTAAGATCGGTCGGGGGGCGGGATGAGCAGTTCTTC.

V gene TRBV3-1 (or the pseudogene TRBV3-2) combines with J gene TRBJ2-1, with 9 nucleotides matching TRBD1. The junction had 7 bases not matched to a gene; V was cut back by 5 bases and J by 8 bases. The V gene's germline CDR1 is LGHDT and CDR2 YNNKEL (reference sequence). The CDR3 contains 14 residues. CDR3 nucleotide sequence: TGTGCCAGCAGCTCGGGGACAGGGTTGCATGAGCAGTTCTTC. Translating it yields CASSSGTGLHEQFF.

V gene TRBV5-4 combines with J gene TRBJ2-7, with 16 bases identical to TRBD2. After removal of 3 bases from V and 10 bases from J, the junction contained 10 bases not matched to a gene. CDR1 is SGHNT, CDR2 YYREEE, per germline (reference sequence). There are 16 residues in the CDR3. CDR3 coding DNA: TGTGCCAGCAGCTCGAAAACCGGGACTAGCGGGGGGGACCAGTACTTC. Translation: CASSSKTGTSGGDQYF.

CDR3 sequence reads: CASSLGQLGDIQYF. The CDR3 DNA is TGTGCCAGCAGCTTAGGGCAGCTAGGGGACATTCAGTACTTC. The chain carries TRBV7-3 and TRBJ2-4, with a weak D call TRBD1 (5 bases). The germline V gene encodes CDR1 SGHTA and CDR2 FQGTGA. V shed 2 bases and J shed 8 bases, with 13 bases lying between them. The CDR3 consists of 14 residues.

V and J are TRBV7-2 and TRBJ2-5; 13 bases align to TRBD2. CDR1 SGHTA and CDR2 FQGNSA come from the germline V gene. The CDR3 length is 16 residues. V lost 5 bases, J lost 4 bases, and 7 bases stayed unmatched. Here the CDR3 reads CASSSRLAGGRETQYF. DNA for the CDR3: TGTGCCAGCAGCAGTCGACTAGCGGGGGGTCGAGAGACCCAGTACTTC.